The present T cell receptor (beta chain) was sequenced within a study of cytomegalovirus exposure and HLA in healthy donors. For this clone: No antigen is known for it.

This CDR3 is 17 amino acids long. The V gene's germline CDR1 is MDHEN and CDR2 SYDVKM. Trimming cost V 8 bases and J 2 bases; bases outside gene matches: 13. In the PCR, 60 Vbeta and 13 Jbeta primers were used. Clones were sequenced by immunoSEQ multiplex PCR, and TCRdb holds only the in-frame ones, with some missing. The sample yields around 300,000 clones, approximately 70% seen once. Regarding the study as a whole: Analysis was carried out at a later point, and it linked a missense DCLRE1C variant to TCR beta V- and J-gene trimming.

This sequence originates from a female donor in good health and CMV-seronegative. The sequencing sample was made of PBMCs. This chain joins TRBV28 and TRBJ1-4, with TRBD1 identical over 8 bases. The CDR3 region is CASPPPGGFNTNEKLFF. In DNA, the CDR3 is TGTGCCAGCCCTCCCCCAGGGGGCTTTAATACTAATGAAAAACTGTTTTTT.